This entry describes one T cell receptor beta chain. At one end the junction does not follow the germline gene, possibly because of a read error. To make TCR beta libraries, researchers used iRepertoire HTBI primers and Arm-PCR of CDR3 regions. TCRdb re-called the multiplex PCR reads with MiXCR, one entry per CDR3 protein. The sample lists some 500,000 distinct CDR3 sequences; approximately 13% were seen once. The sample originates from a study of regulatory T cells in long-lasting Graves disease. Study background: Newly diagnosed Graves' patients had under 3 months of antithyroid drugs.

This sample's time point: newly diagnosed GD, antithyroid drugs for less than 3 months. Construction of the TCR library relied on RNA isolated from PBMCs. Recruitment took place at an endocrinology department in Xi'an, China. CDR3 length: 17 residues. Germline-derived CDR1 and CDR2 are SGHRS and YFSETQ. This sample also belongs to another study, concerning T cells in Graves' hyperthyroidism and ophthalmopathy.

This rearrangement joins TRBV5-1 to TRBJ2-3; TRBD1 matches 7 bases. The specimen was peripheral blood mononuclear cells (PBMCs), collected at new diagnosis, from a patient treated with antithyroid drugs. This sequence originates from a man aged 30-40 years with Graves disease. The CDR3 nucleotides are TGTGCCAGCAGCTTGGCCCCGGACAGGTCTAGCACAGATACGCAGTATTTT. The encoded protein is CASSLAPDRSSTDTQYF.